The 28 T cell receptor beta chains below come from one sample, sequenced in a study of cytomegalovirus exposure and HLA in healthy donors. TCRdb keeps only in-frame clones here, not all; method: immunoSEQ multiplex PCR. This sample has about 400,000 clones, with approximately 90% found just once. The source material was PBMCs. These receptors originate from a woman aged 18-30 years in good health and CMV-seronegative.

V and J are TRBV6-1 and TRBJ2-7, with TRBD1 matching 11 bases. The V gene's germline CDR1 is MNHNS and CDR2 SASEGT. Trimming cost V 6 bases and J 0 bases; bases outside gene matches: 4. The CDR3 totals 15 residues. The CDR3 DNA follows: TGTGCCAGCAGCCTCGGACAGGGGGCCTCCTACGAGCAGTACTTC. Encoded protein: CASSLGQGASYEQYF.

In its sample, this clone was seen a few times. The chain joins TRBV29-1 to TRBJ1-1, with D possibly matching TRBD1 (6 bases). Trimming took 5 bases from V and 5 from J, leaving 15 bases between them. Looked up from germline, CDR1 is SQVTM and CDR2 is ANQGSEA. This CDR3 spans 13 amino acids. The CDR3: CSVQQGGRTEAFF. The DNA for the CDR3 is TGCAGCGTTCAACAGGGTGGTCGGACTGAAGCTTTCTTT.

The chain carries TRBV2 and TRBJ2-7; 10 bases line up with TRBD2. J gave up 4 bases and V 2 bases, and 5 bases lay outside the gene matches. The CDR3 has 15 residues. Germline lookup yields CDR1 SNHLY and CDR2 FYNNEI. The CDR3 loop is CASSESPSGGYEQYF. The DNA for the CDR3 is TGTGCCAGCAGTGAAAGTCCTAGCGGGGGATACGAGCAGTACTTC.

V usage is TRBV6-5 and J usage is TRBJ1-2, with D hard to call. The CDR3 is 14 residues long. V shed 0 bases and J shed 7 bases, with 12 bases lying between them. From germline, CDR1 is MNHEY and CDR2 SVGAGI. CDR3 in DNA: TGTGCCAGCAGTTACTCTGGCGTGGAGGGTGGCTACACCTTC. It translates to CASSYSGVEGGYTF.

The chain links TRBV30 to TRBJ1-3; 7 nucleotides line up with TRBD1. The CDR3 loop spans 16 amino acids. J lost 0 bases, V lost 3 bases, and 8 bases had no gene match. The V gene's germline CDR1 is GTSNPN and CDR2 SVGIG (reference sequence). The CDR3 nucleotides read TGTGCCTGGAGCTCCGGGACAGTGAGCTCTGGAAACACCATATATTTT. Residues: CAWSSGTVSSGNTIYF.

V and J are TRBV6-5 and TRBJ1-1; tentatively, D is TRBD1 (6 bases). The CDR3 extends over 15 amino acids. With 5 bases removed from V and 10 bases from J, the gap between germline ends came to 23 bases. In germline, CDR1 is MNHEY, CDR2 SVGAGI. CDR3 nucleotides: TGTGCCAGCAGTACCATACAGGGTAGTGAGGCGGGAGCTTTCTTT. It yields the protein CASSTIQGSEAGAFF.

CDR3 bases: TGTGCCAGCAGCCACCCGCCGGCAGTAACAGGCAATGGCTACACCTTC. The encoded protein is CASSHPPAVTGNGYTF. The rearrangement uses TRBV9 and TRBJ1-2; tentatively, D is TRBD1 (5 bases). The V and J ends lost 4 bases and 6 bases respectively, with 22 bases between them. The CDR3 consists of 16 residues. Germline-derived CDR1 and CDR2 are SGDLS and YYNGEE.

This chain links TRBV5-1 with TRBJ2-3; tentative D call: TRBD2 (6 bases). CDR1 is SGHRS, CDR2 YFSETQ, per germline. V lost 1 base and J lost 1, with 7 bases in between. CDR3 length: 14 residues. CDR3 residues: CASSLREGTDTQYF. The CDR3, as DNA: TGCGCCAGCAGCTTGAGGGAGGGCACAGATACGCAGTATTTT. The variable domain in full, with the rest retrieved from reference TRBV5-1 and TRBJ2-3, is KAGVTQTPRYLIKTRGQQVTLSCSPISGHRSVSWYQQTPGQGLQFLFEYFSETQRNKGNFPGRFSGRQFSNSRSEMNVSTLELGDSALYLCASSLREGTDTQYFGPGTRLTVL.

For this clone: Relative to the germline gene, one junction end is altered; a read error may explain this. The gene calls are TRBV13 and TRBJ1-5; 8 bases match TRBD1. Per the germline V gene, CDR1 is PRHDT and CDR2 is FYEKMQ (reference sequence). The CDR3 consists of 15 residues. This CDR3 is CASSVGNRGNQPQHF. The CDR3 nucleotides are TGTGCCAGCAGCGTAGGTAACAGGGGGAATCAGCCCCAGCATTTT. Supplemented by reference TRBV13 and TRBJ1-5, the full variable domain reads AAGVIQSPRHLIKEKRETATLKCYPIPRHDTVYWYQQGPGQDPQFLISFYEKMQSDKGSIPDRFSAQQFSDYHSELNMSSLELGDSALYFCASSVGNRGNQPQHFGDGTRLSIL.

The chain is built from TRBV28 and TRBJ2-7, with D unclear. V shed 7 bases and J shed 2 bases, with 15 bases lying between them. The CDR3 spans 14 residues. Per the germline V gene, CDR1 is MDHEN and CDR2 is SYDVKM. The CDR3 bases are TGTGCCAGCACCCTCAGTGGCGGAACCTACGAGCAGTACTTC. This codes for CASTLSGGTYEQYF.

V and J are TRBV29-1 and TRBJ2-3; 9 bases match TRBD2. Looked up from germline, CDR1 is SQVTM and CDR2 is ANQGSEA. After removal of 3 bases from V and 2 bases from J, the junction contained 12 bases not matched to a gene. The CDR3 extends over 17 amino acids. The CDR3 DNA is TGCAGCGTTGAGGGGGAAGGGACTAGCAGTTACACAGATACGCAGTATTTT. Translation: CSVEGEGTSSYTDTQYF.

The chain employs TRBV9 and TRBJ2-7, with 8 bases fitting TRBD1. The V gene end was trimmed by 1 base and the J gene end by 7 bases; junction bases not matched to a gene: 10. The germline CDR1 and CDR2 sequences are SGDLS and YYNGEE. CDR3 length equals 15 residues. CDR3 bases: TGTGCCAGCAGCGTATCTCCCGGGACAGGAATAGAGCAGTACTTC. It encodes CASSVSPGTGIEQYF.

The V and J genes are TRBV7-2 and TRBJ1-4; D ambiguous. The V and J ends lost 1 base and 4 bases respectively, with 4 bases between them. The CDR3 is 13 amino acids. Germline V gene lookup returns CDR1 SGHTA and CDR2 FQGNSA. CDR3 coding DNA: TGTGCCAGCAGCTTAGATCGTAATGAAAAACTGTTTTTT. It translates to CASSLDRNEKLFF.

The chain recombines TRBV7-9 with TRBJ1-3, with 7 nucleotides matching TRBD1. This CDR3 is built from 14 residues. V dropped 5 bases and J dropped 2; count of bases not matched to a gene: 3. CDR1 SEHNR and CDR2 FQNEAQ come from the germline V gene (reference sequence). The DNA of the CDR3 is TGTGCCAGCAGCCACAGGGGTACTGGAAACACCATATATTTT. As protein: CASSHRGTGNTIYF. Full variable domain (missing parts from reference TRBV7-9 and TRBJ1-3): DTGVSQNPRHKITKRGQNVTFRCDPISEHNRLYWYRQTLGQGPEFLTYFQNEAQLEKSRLLSDRFSAERPKGSFSTLEIQRTEQGDSAMYLCASSHRGTGNTIYFGEGSWLTVV.

V usage is TRBV6-5 and J usage is TRBJ2-6; D ambiguous. Per germline, CDR1 MNHEY and CDR2 SVGAGI. CDR3 length equals 15 residues. The ends were cut back, 4 bases at V and 1 base at J, with 8 bases in the middle. CDR3 sequence reads: CASSSRYSGANVLTF. In DNA, the CDR3 is TGTGCCAGCAGTTCCCGCTATTCTGGGGCCAACGTCCTGACTTTC.

The V gene is TRBV5-1, the J gene TRBJ1-1; D is possibly TRBD1 (5 bases). Germline loops: CDR1 SGHRS, CDR2 YFSETQ. This CDR3 is built from 16 residues. V was trimmed by 3 bases and J by 1 base, leaving 16 bases between them. In DNA form, the CDR3 reads TGCGCCAGCAGCTCCCCTTCTCTAGGGGCGAACACTGAAGCTTTCTTT. This encodes CASSSPSLGANTEAFF.

The chain carries TRBV2 and TRBJ1-2; possible D gene TRBD1, 5 bases. The CDR3 covers 19 residues. With 2 bases removed from V and 3 bases from J, the gap between germline ends came to 25 bases. Per germline, CDR1 SNHLY and CDR2 FYNNEI. DNA for the CDR3: TGTGCCAGCAGTGAATCGGCGGGGGAGGCTGCCGACCCGGACTATGGCTACACCTTC. Protein sequence: CASSESAGEAADPDYGYTF.

V and J are TRBV5-1 and TRBJ1-2, with TRBD1 as a possible D gene (6 bases). The CDR3 length is 14 residues. V lost 0 bases to trimming and J lost 8 bases, with 14 bases between them. Germline V CDR1 and CDR2: SGHRS, YFSETQ. As DNA, the CDR3 is TGCGCCAGCAGCTTGGGTAGGGGGATCTTAGGCTACACCTTC. Translating it yields CASSLGRGILGYTF. Full variable domain (missing parts from reference TRBV5-1 and TRBJ1-2): KAGVTQTPRYLIKTRGQQVTLSCSPISGHRSVSWYQQTPGQGLQFLFEYFSETQRNKGNFPGRFSGRQFSNSRSEMNVSTLELGDSALYLCASSLGRGILGYTFGSGTRLTVV.

V gene TRBV11-2 combines with J gene TRBJ2-7, with D perhaps TRBD2 (5 bases). Trimming cost V 5 bases and J 3 bases, with 17 bases left between them. The CDR3 is 15 residues long. Germline-derived CDR1 and CDR2 are SGHAT and FQNNGV. The CDR3 protein is CASSRRLMEVYEQYF. As DNA, the CDR3 is TGTGCCAGCAGCCGTAGACTGATGGAGGTCTACGAGCAGTACTTC.

The rearrangement uses TRBV2 and TRBJ1-3; D unresolved. The ends were cut back, 4 bases at V and 1 base at J, with 8 bases in the middle. The CDR3 has 14 amino acids. Germline-derived CDR1 and CDR2 are SNHLY and FYNNEI. CDR3 protein: CASSGSGSGNTIYF. DNA of the CDR3: TGTGCCAGCAGTGGATCGGGATCTGGAAACACCATATATTTT.

J is TRBJ2-3 and V is TRBV6-5, with D possibly being TRBD2 (5 bases). The germline V and J ends were trimmed by 5 bases and 1 base, with 7 bases remaining between them. Germline V gives CDR1 MNHEY, CDR2 SVGAGI. CDR3 length: 13 amino acids. The CDR3 loop is CASSEAGTDTQYF. The CDR3 nucleotides are TGTGCCAGCAGTGAAGCGGGCACAGATACGCAGTATTTT.

The chain uses TRBV2 and TRBJ1-6; D possibly corresponds to TRBD1 (5 bases). CDR3 length: 14 residues. Germline CDR1 is SNHLY and CDR2 is FYNNEI. V was cut by 7 bases and J by 8 bases, with 15 bases left in between. CDR3 nucleotide sequence: TGTGCCAGCATCCCGACAGAGGCAGATTCACCCCTCCACTTT. It yields the protein CASIPTEADSPLHF. The entire variable domain, with the rest obtained from reference TRBV2 and TRBJ1-6, is as follows: EPEVTQTPSHQVTQMGQEVILRCVPISNHLYFYWYRQILGQKVEFLVSFYNNEISEKSEIFDDQFSVERPDGSNFTLKIRSTKLEDSAMYFCASIPTEADSPLHFGNGTRLTVT.

The chain carries TRBV4-1 and TRBJ1-4; 9 bases match TRBD1. The germline CDR1 and CDR2 sequences are MGHRA and YSYEKL. There are 19 residues in the CDR3. The V gene end was trimmed by 3 bases and the J gene end by 7 bases; junction bases not matched to a gene: 18. The CDR3 nucleotides read TGCGCCAGCAGCCACCCACGTGGACAGGGGACCTTTGCGGCTGAAAAACTGTTTTTT. It is translated as CASSHPRGQGTFAAEKLFF.

The rearrangement links TRBV6-5 to TRBJ2-5; the D gene is possibly TRBD1 (8 bases). This CDR3 is 14 amino acids long. Looked up from germline, CDR1 is MNHEY and CDR2 is SVGAGI. V was cut by 6 bases and J by 4 bases, with 15 bases left in between. CDR3 sequence (DNA): TGTGCCAGCAGCCGAAACAGGGGGGGAGAGACCCAGTACTTC. Translated, it gives CASSRNRGGETQYF.

This clone was recorded a few times. V and J are TRBV29-1 and TRBJ2-3, with 11 nucleotides matching TRBD2. The CDR3 extends over 14 amino acids. V shed 6 bases, J shed 3 bases, and the junction held 5 bases outside the gene matches. CDR1 and CDR2 (germline): SQVTM, ANQGSEA. The CDR3 DNA reads as TGCAGCGTGACCGGGACTAGCGGAACAGATACGCAGTATTTT. This codes for CSVTGTSGTDTQYF.

The chain employs TRBV27 and TRBJ1-2; D call uncertain. Deletions cut 0 bases from V and 4 bases from J, with 6 bases between. The CDR3 spans 13 residues. The germline V gene has CDR1 MNHEY and CDR2 SMNVEV (reference sequence). The CDR3 nucleotides are TGTGCCAGCAGTTTATCAGAGGGCTATGGCTACACCTTC. This encodes CASSLSEGYGYTF.

V gene TRBV2 combines with J gene TRBJ2-7, with D possibly matching TRBD2 (6 bases). The germline V and J ends were trimmed by 3 bases and 9 bases, with 21 bases remaining between them. The CDR3 extends over 15 amino acids. CDR1 and CDR2 from the germline V gene are SNHLY and FYNNEI. CDR3 in amino acids: CASSEVWTNPPRQYF. CDR3 bases: TGTGCCAGCAGTGAGGTCTGGACTAACCCACCACGGCAGTACTTC.

The genes are TRBV6-1 and TRBJ1-2; 7 nucleotides agree with TRBD1. This CDR3 region has 13 residues. Germline loops: CDR1 MNHNS, CDR2 SASEGT. With 3 bases clipped from V and 8 bases from J, the junction kept 6 bases outside the gene matches. For the CDR3, the DNA is TGTGCCAGCAGTGAGGGACAGTTAGACGGCTACACCTTC. Its translation is CASSEGQLDGYTF.